This TCR beta chain emerged from a study of cytomegalovirus exposure and HLA in healthy donors (dated by TCRdb to 2016 to 2017). Background for the entire study: An earlier analysis of 550 to 700 of the donors reported roughly 270 Gb of sequence data and approximately 110 million unique TCR beta sequences from 190 million or so T cells. All discovery cohort repertoires had been generated using a single sequencing platform. To predict cytomegalovirus infection status, the study brought together high-throughput TCR immunosequencing, statistical association of individual TCRs with disease status, and machine learning. A later analysis re-analyzed previously published TCR beta repertoires from approximately 700 donors and added high-resolution HLA genotyping to study TCR occurrence patterns. Across approximately 400 genotyped donors of the cohort, an average of about 250,000 unique TCR beta nucleotide sequences per donor were sequenced, and 15% to 20% of those sequences were non-productive. A later genetic analysis took genome-wide SNP genotypes for about 60% of the roughly 670 donors and used that subset as a discovery cohort. Using immunosequencing, the study profiled T cell repertoires from fewer than 850 subjects and related those repertoires to cytomegalovirus serostatus. An earlier analysis of several hundred of the donors applied high-throughput TCR beta sequencing to assess whether each TCR beta V gene segment acted as functional or pseudogenic. A separate validation cohort of some 130 different subjects was used in addition to the roughly 670-subject first cohort. The study aimed to test whether signatures of past pathogen exposure could be identified by cataloging public T cell receptors. The number of donors typed differed by locus, with roughly 620-640 for A, B, C, DRB1 and DQB1, around 520 for DQA1, over 600 for DPA1, and under 490 for DPB1. HLA typing included class I and class II loci at four-digit resolution. Of the 300 to 450 genotyped donors, 65% to 90% were placed in the genetic ancestry cluster associated with self-reported Caucasian donors. Roughly five DR-DQ haplotypes were handled as single units for association and clustering because linkage in the cohort was strong. Donor age, sex, ethnicity and CMV serostatus were compiled alongside the repertoire data. The later analysis used no new phenotypic data to find candidate immune exposures, relying instead on TCR beta sequences and their occurrence across donors. An early release covering roughly 640 HLA-typed donors comprised about 300 gigabases of sequencing data and 85 million to 100 million unique TCR sequences.

Of note for this clone: Its antigen is unknown. Base qualities are not at hand, and no much larger clone is one base apart.

Library preparation was by the immunoSEQ multiplex PCR assay. For the multiplex PCR, a mixture combining 60 forward primers for TCR Vbeta segments and 13 reverse primers for TCR Jbeta segments was used. The CDR3 region of rearranged TCR beta genes was amplified from genomic DNA with a multiplex PCR assay. On the Illumina HiSeq System, the amplified TCR beta libraries were sequenced as 87-base-pair reads. From the authors' description of their analysis: Across the 500 to 750 repertoires, a later analysis counted tens of millions of unique TCR beta chains, roughly 11 million of which were shared by at least two donors. To remove PCR and sequencing errors, raw reads were error-corrected and collapsed into unique sequences using a nearest-neighbor algorithm that merged closely related sequences. V, D and J gene segments were assigned by aligning CDR3 sequences to IMGT reference sequences. For a sequence to be retained, at least a six-nucleotide match to both a V gene segment and a J gene segment was required. Rearrangements were called productive when the CDR3 lacked stop codons and stayed in frame with V and J; all others were non-productive. Following IMGT convention, CDR3 was defined as the stretch from the second conserved V-encoded cysteine up to the conserved J-encoded phenylalanine. In an earlier analysis of more than 550 of the donors, sequences lacking an unambiguous match to a single V gene segment were excluded. An earlier analysis of several hundred of the donors called V segments functional above 56.7% productive rearrangements and segregating when the between-donor standard deviation exceeded 5%. A statistical classification framework was built for diagnosing cytomegalovirus status from the catalog of TCR beta chain sequences. A later analysis assigned V and J genes by comparing TCR nucleotide sequences with IMGT/GENE-DB human TR gene sequences. In a later analysis, CDR3 sequences and most-parsimonious VDJ recombination scenarios were assigned using the TCRdist pipeline. A later analysis defined each TCR beta chain by its CDR3 amino acid sequence plus V-gene family, and excluded reads lacking a unique V-gene family. To address suspected cross-contamination and a sequencing artifact, a later analysis removed approximately 600 highly shared, low-generation-probability nucleotide sequences. A later analysis calculated a clonal expansion index for each public chain from normalized within-repertoire ranks of inferred template counts. In a later analysis, generation probabilities were computed with a VDJ recombination model fitted to out-of-frame rearrangements, and the resulting probabilities were checked against IGoR. In a later analysis, hypergeometric tests were used to score TCR-TCR, TCR-HLA and TCR-CMV co-occurrence, with a repertoire-size bias correction applied to TCR pairs. To estimate false discovery rates, a later analysis permuted the HLA or CMV assignments 20 times. A later analysis grouped co-occurring TCRs with DBSCAN, adding TCRdist sequence similarity when clustering within HLA-allele-positive subsets. For co-occurrence clustering, repertoires with fewer than 30,000 or more than 120,000 public chains were excluded, along with four to six repertoires with anomalous nucleotide sharing. In TCRdb, the immuneACCESS table is reduced to in-frame sequences with V and J assigned. These tables do not hold every clone; where another copy was compared, an unresolved V gene accounts for under half, and the others remain unexplained. That table gives V, J and clone size, and the DNA gave D and trimming. A total of roughly 180,000 clones appear in this sample, less than 90% of them only once. Jointly, the top ten make up roughly 1% of the sample.

The cohort comprised some 680 healthy bone marrow donors. Cohort members were all nominally healthy when sampled, although unrecorded immune exposures were likely present. The donor tested CMV seronegative and was one of the 352 seronegative cohort members. Each donor provided a peripheral blood sample, and peripheral blood mononuclear cells were used for TCR beta sequencing. The Qiagen DNeasy Blood Extraction Kit was used to extract genomic DNA from the blood cell samples. Measured from the cysteine to the phenylalanine, the CDR3 is 12 residues long. Only the CDR3 DNA is retained, 36 bases long and in frame from the first base. The germline V gene provides CDR1 WSHSY and CDR2 SAAADI. Trimming costs V 7 bases and J 12 bases, and their ends lie 16 bases apart. What the work shows at the level of the full study, not this receptor alone: A group of highly shared sequence variants was considered likely to be a technical artifact of the sequencing pipeline. Compared with equally common non-associated chains, HLA-associated TCR beta chains in a later analysis were more clonally expanded and had lower generation probabilities. Specific HLA alleles were associated with 16,951 TCR beta sequences at a false discovery rate of 0.05 in a later analysis. In an earlier analysis of about 600 of the donors, most TCR beta V segments appeared in productive rearrangements about 87% or about 30% of the time, broadly matching IMGT annotations. Most CMV-associated TCR beta chains appeared to be HLA-restricted in a later analysis, and the HLA associations seemed to be driven largely by CMV exposure. The study gave a list of about 160 TCR beta chains associated with cytomegalovirus. The cohort was sequenced for TCR beta chains only, and without alpha or paired-chain data the features that could be detected were limited. Roughly uniform sequencing depth across donors was assumed in presence/absence analyses, although this assumption may not hold. CMV serostatus was the only immune exposure information available for the cohort. A further reported finding was that TCR beta sequences accurately predicted the HLA-A and HLA-B alleles for most subjects in the first cohort. In both the original and validation cohorts, the classifier was reported to diagnose cytomegalovirus status with high specificity and sensitivity. Fewer than 20 rarely observed V segments, including chromosome 9 orphons, were excluded from the earlier analysis of almost 600 of the donors because counts were too low. According to a later analysis, TCR association rates differed among HLA loci, with DRB1 alleles showing the most associated TCRs and HLA-C alleles showing the fewest. Because some donors lacked HLA typing at each locus, the association tests relied only on the typed subset. According to a later genetic analysis, donors in an Asian-associated ancestry cluster had fewer N-insertions in productive TCRs than the roughly 660-donor mean. Across donors, most TCR sequences were observed very rarely, whereas some public TCRs were present in many individuals. According to the authors, the approach could potentially be generalized to other disease states and immunological phenotypes. Correlated functional status among segregating V segments might reflect linkage disequilibrium, but an unknown experimental factor could not be ruled out. In vitro tests confirmed that a few of the cytomegalovirus-associated TCR beta chains recognize cytomegalovirus antigens. In a later genetic analysis, a missense DCLRE1C variant was associated with V-gene and J-gene trimming of TCR beta chains, and the association was replicated in an independent cohort. Some IMGT-functional V segments, including TRBV6-2 and TRBV6-3, could not be distinguished by the 87-base-pair reads and were therefore excluded. When HLA alleles, especially DR and DQ, strongly co-occurred, TCR associations were difficult to assign to individual alleles. According to a later analysis, parvovirus B19, influenza, CMV and Epstein-Barr virus appeared linked to several top co-occurrence clusters.

The chain links TRBV10-2 with TRBJ2-1, with TRBD2 tentatively as D gene (6 bases match). This clonotype was sampled from a man aged 25 to 40 in good health and CMV-seronegative. The source material was PBMCs. The CDR3: CASTEGSEGQFF. Here is the DNA: TGCGCCAGCACCGAAGGGTCGGAGGGGCAGTTCTTC.